This T cell receptor beta chain was captured by sequencing in a study of T cell repertoires in cytomegalovirus infection. At the level of the study: Use of recently identified HLA-C-restricted and well-studied HLA-B-restricted CMV epitopes was part of the study. A matching HLA type, together with CMV infection, was signaled by public TCR beta signatures.

The germline V gene encodes CDR1 MNHEY and CDR2 SMNVEV (reference sequence). The CDR3 contains 15 residues. Trimming shortened V by 2 bases and J by 2 bases, and 11 bases separated the two germline ends. TCRdb analysed the reads with MiXCR anew, one entry per CDR3 protein. The table has around 900,000 distinct CDR3 sequences, less than 35% seen once. Whole-study results and caveats: Identification of carriers of CMV plus the relevant HLA was performed using cumulative public TCR beta family frequency.

This clonotype was seen many times. Its matching antigen is unknown. The chain recombines TRBV27 with TRBJ2-3; D may be TRBD1 (6 bases). The specimen was cultured CD8+ T cells from PBMCs, collected from culture after CMV antigen stimulation. The clonotype comes from a human donor in good health (CMV status not recorded). Some clones in this sample may be carry-over from other donors' samples. The CDR3 region is CASSLGNRATDTQYF. DNA of the CDR3: TGTGCCAGCAGTTTAGGTAACAGGGCCACAGATACGCAGTATTTT.